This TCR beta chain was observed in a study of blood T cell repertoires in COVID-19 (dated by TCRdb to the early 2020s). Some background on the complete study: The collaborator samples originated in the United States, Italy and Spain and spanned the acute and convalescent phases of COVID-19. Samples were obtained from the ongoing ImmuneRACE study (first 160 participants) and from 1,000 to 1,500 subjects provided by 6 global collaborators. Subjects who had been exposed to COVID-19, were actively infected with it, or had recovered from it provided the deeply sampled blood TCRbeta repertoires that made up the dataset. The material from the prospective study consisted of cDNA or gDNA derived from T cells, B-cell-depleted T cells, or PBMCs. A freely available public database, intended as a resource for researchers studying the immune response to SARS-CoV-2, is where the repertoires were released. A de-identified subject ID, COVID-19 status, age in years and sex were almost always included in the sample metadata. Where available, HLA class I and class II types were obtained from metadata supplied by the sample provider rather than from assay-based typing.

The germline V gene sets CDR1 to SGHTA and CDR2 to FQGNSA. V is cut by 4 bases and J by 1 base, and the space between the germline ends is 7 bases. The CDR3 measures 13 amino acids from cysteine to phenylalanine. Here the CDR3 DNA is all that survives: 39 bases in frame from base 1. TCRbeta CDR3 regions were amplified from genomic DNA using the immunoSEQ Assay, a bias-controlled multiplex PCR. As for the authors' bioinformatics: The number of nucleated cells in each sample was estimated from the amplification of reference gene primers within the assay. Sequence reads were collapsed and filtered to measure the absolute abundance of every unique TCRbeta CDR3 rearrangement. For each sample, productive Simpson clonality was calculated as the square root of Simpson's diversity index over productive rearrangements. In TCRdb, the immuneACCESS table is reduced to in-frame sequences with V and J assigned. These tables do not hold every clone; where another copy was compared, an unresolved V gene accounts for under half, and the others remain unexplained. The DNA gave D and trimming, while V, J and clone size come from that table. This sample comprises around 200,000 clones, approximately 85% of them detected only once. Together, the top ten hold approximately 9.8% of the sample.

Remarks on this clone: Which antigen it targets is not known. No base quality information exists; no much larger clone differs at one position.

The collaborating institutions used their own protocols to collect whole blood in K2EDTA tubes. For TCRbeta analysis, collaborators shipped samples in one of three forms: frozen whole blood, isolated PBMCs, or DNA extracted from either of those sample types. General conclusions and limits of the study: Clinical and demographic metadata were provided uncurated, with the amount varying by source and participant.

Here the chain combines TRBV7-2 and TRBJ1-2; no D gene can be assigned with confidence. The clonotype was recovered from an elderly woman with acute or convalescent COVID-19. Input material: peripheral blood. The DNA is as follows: TGTGCCAGCAGCTCGGTTAATAACTATGGCTACACCTTC. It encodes CASSSVNNYGYTF.